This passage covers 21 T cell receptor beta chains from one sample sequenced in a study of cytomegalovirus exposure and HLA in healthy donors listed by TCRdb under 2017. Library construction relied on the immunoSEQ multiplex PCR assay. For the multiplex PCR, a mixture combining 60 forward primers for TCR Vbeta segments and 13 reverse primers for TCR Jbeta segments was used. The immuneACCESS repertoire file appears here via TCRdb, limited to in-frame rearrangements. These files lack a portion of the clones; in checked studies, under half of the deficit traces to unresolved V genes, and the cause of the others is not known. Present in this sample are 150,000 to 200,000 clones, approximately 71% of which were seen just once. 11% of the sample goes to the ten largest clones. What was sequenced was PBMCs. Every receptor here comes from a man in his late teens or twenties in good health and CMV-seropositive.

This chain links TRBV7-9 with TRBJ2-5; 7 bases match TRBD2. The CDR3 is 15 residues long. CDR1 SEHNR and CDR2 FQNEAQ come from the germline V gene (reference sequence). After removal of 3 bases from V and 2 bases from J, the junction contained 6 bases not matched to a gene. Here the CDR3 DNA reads TGTGCCAGCAGCTTTGGGGGAGGGAGGCAAGAGACCCAGTACTTC. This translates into CASSFGGGRQETQYF.

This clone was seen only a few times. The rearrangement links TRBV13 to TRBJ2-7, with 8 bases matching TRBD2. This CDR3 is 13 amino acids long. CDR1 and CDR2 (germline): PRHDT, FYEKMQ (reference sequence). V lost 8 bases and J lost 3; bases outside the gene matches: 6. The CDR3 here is CASRAGGVYEQYF. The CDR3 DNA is TGTGCCAGCCGGGCGGGGGGCGTCTACGAGCAGTACTTC.

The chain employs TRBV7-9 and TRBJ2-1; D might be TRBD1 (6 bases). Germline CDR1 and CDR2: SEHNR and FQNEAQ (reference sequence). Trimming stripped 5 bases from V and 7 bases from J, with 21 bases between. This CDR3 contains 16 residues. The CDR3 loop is CASSRAGTRMLNEQFF. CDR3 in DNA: TGTGCCAGCAGCCGGGCCGGGACACGGATGTTGAATGAGCAGTTCTTC.

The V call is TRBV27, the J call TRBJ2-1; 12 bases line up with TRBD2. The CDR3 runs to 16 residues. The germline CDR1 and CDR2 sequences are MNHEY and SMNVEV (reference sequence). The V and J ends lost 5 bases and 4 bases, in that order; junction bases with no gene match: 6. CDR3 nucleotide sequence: TGTGCCAGCAGTCCCCTACTAGCGGGAGGATACAATGAGCAGTTCTTC. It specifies CASSPLLAGGYNEQFF.

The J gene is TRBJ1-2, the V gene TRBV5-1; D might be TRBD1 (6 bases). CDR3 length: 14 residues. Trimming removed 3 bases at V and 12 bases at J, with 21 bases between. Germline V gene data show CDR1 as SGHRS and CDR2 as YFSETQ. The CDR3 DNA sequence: TGCGCCAGCAGCTCTTCCGGGACACCCACTTCTCACACCTTC. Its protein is CASSSSGTPTSHTF.

The CDR3 region is CASSEYPGGFYNEQFF. The CDR3 bases are TGTGCCAGCAGTGAATACCCGGGAGGGTTCTACAATGAGCAGTTCTTC. The V and J genes are TRBV25-1 and TRBJ2-1, with 8 bases that match TRBD2. CDR1 is MGHDK, CDR2 SYGVNS, per germline. CDR3 length: 16 amino acids. Trimming at V came to 0 bases and at J to 3 bases, leaving 4 bases not matched to a gene.

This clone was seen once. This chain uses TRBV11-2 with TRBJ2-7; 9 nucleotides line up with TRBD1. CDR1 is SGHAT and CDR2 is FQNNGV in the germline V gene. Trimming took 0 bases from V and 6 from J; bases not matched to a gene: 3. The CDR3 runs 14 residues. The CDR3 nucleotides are TGTGCCAGCAGCTTAGAACAGGGGGCTATCGAGCAGTACTTC. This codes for CASSLEQGAIEQYF.

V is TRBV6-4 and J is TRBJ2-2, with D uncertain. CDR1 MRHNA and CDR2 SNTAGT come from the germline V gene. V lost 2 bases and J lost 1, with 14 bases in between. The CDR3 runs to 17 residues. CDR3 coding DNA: TGTGCCAGCAGTGACCAAGTGCTACTACTGAACACCGGGGAGCTGTTTTTT. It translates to CASSDQVLLLNTGELFF.

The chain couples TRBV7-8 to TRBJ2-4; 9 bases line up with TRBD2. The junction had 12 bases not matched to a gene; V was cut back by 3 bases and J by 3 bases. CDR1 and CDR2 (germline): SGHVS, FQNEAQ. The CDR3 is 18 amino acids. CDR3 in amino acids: CASSFTAGGPEGKNIQYF. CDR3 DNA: TGTGCCAGCAGCTTTACGGCGGGAGGGCCTGAGGGCAAAAACATTCAGTACTTC.

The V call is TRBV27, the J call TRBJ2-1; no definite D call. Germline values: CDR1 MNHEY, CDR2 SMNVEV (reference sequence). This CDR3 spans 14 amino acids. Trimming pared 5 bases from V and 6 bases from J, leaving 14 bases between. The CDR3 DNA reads TGTGCCAGCAGTACACCCCAGGAAGGCAATGAGCAGTTCTTC. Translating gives CASSTPQEGNEQFF.

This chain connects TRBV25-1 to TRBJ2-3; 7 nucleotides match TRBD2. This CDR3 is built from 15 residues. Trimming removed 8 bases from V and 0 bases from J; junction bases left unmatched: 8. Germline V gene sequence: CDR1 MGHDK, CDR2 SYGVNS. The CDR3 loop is CASPPGGGSTDTQYF. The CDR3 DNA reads TGTGCCAGCCCACCGGGGGGAGGGAGCACAGATACGCAGTATTTT.

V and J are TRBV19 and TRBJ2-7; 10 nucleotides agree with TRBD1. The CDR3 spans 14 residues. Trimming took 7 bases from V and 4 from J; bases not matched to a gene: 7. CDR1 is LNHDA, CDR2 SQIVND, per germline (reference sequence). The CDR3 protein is CASNPGTGVYEQYF. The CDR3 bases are TGTGCCAGTAATCCCGGGACAGGGGTTTACGAGCAGTACTTC.

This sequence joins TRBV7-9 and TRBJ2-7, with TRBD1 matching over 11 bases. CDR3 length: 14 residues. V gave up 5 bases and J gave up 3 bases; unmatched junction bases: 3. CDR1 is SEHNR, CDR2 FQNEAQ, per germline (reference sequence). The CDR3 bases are TGTGCCAGCAGCCGCGGGACAGGGGGCTACGAGCAGTACTTC. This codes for CASSRGTGGYEQYF. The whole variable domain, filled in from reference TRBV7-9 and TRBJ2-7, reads DTGVSQNPRHKITKRGQNVTFRCDPISEHNRLYWYRQTLGQGPEFLTYFQNEAQLEKSRLLSDRFSAERPKGSFSTLEIQRTEQGDSAMYLCASSRGTGGYEQYFGPGTRLTVT.

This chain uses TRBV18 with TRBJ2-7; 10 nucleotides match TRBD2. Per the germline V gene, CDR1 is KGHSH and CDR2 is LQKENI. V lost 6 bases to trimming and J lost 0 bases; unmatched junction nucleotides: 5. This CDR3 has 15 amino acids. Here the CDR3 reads CASSRTSGSSYEQYF. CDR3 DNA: TGTGCCAGCTCCCGGACTAGCGGAAGCTCCTACGAGCAGTACTTC.

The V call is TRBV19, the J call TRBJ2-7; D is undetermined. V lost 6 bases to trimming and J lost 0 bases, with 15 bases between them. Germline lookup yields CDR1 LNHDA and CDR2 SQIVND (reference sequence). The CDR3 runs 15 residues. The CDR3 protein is CASSGPRIDSYEQYF. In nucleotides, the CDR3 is TGTGCCAGTAGCGGCCCCAGGATCGACTCCTACGAGCAGTACTTC.

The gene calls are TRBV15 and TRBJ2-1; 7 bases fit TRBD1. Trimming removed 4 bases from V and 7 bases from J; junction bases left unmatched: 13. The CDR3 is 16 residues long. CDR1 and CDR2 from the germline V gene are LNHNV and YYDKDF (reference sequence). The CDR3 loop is CATSTRNRGDRNEQFF. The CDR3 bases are TGTGCCACCAGCACAAGGAACAGGGGCGATAGGAATGAGCAGTTCTTC. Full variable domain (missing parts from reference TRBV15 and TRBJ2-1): DAMVIQNPRYQVTQFGKPVTLSCSQTLNHNVMYWYQQKSSQAPKLLFHYYDKDFNNEADTPDNFQSRRPNTSFCFLDIRSPGLGDTAMYLCATSTRNRGDRNEQFFGPGTRLTVL.

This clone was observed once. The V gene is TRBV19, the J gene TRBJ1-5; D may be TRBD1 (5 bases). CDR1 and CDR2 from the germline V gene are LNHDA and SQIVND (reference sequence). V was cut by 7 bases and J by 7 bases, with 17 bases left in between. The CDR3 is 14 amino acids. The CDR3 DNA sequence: TGTGCCAGTACCGGGACGGGGGTCGGGCAGCCCCAGCATTTT. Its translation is CASTGTGVGQPQHF.

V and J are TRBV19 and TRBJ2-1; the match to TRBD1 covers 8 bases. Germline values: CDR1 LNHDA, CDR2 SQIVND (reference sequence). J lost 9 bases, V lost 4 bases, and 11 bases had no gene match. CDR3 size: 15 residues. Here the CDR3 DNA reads TGTGCCAGTAGTACCGGGGACAGGTTGGGTACTGAGCAGTTCTTC. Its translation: CASSTGDRLGTEQFF.

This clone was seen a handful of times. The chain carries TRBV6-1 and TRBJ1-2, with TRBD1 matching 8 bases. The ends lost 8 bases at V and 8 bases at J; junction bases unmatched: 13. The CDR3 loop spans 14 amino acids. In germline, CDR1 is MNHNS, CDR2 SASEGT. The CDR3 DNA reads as TGTGCCAGCTTGGAGGGCAGGGGGCTTTGGGGCTACACCTTC. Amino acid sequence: CASLEGRGLWGYTF.

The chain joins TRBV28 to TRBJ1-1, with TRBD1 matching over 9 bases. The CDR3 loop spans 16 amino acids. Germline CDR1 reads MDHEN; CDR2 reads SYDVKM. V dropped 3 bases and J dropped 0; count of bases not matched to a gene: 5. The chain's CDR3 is CASSLGRTGVNTEAFF. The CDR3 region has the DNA TGTGCCAGCAGTTTGGGCCGGACAGGGGTGAACACTGAAGCTTTCTTT.

For the CDR3, the DNA is TGTGCCAGCAGCCTAACACATGAGACAGGGGGCGGAAGCTATGGCTACACCTTC. Translation gives CASSLTHETGGGSYGYTF. V is TRBV11-2 and J is TRBJ1-2; 10 positions agree with TRBD1. V gave up 5 bases and J gave up 4 bases; unmatched junction bases: 16. The germline V gene encodes CDR1 SGHAT and CDR2 FQNNGV. The CDR3 sequence is 18 residues long.